This section outlines one T cell receptor beta chain sequence together with its context. Its antigen is not known. A second about 6 to 12 cycle PCR used barcoded and J-beta primers. Tagging of each cDNA molecule was performed by a template-switch adaptor with 12 random nucleotides. In TCRdb, the 5' RACE reads were re-called with MiXCR into one record per CDR3 protein. The sample lists some 1.1 million distinct CDR3 sequences, more than 30% seen once, with 10% to 15% in the top ten. Germline V gene sequence: CDR1 SGDLS, CDR2 YYNGEE. The CDR3 totals 17 residues. Losses at the gene ends were 4 bases for V and 2 bases for J; bases not matched to a gene: 7. Per sample, a minimum of 7 million PBMCs were isolated. The source of the sample is a study of blood T cells in healthy people across ages. Study-level points and caveats: Donors of long life had a larger count of naive CD4+ cells and greater diversity than aged donors.

The receptor comes from a young man in good health. This chain joins TRBV9 and TRBJ2-3; TRBD2 matches at 13 bases. Sequenced input: blood. As DNA, the CDR3 is TGTGCCAGCAGCTCAAGGACTAGCGGGGGAAACACAGATACGCAGTATTTT. Protein: CASSSRTSGGNTDTQYF.